This T cell receptor (beta chain) originates from a study of blood T cell repertoires in COVID-19. Study-level information: Acute and convalescent COVID-19 specimens originated in the United States, Italy and Spain. The analysed material was cDNA or gDNA that came from T cells, B-cell-depleted T cells, or PBMCs.

This table comes from immunoSEQ multiplex PCR, and its TCRdb copy is limited to in-frame clones, with some not included. Here the sample spans fewer than 250,000 clones, 86% being singletons. The CDR3 is 16 amino acids. J was trimmed by 0 bases and V by 5 bases; bases with no gene match: 3. Germline V gives CDR1 SGHTA, CDR2 FQGTGA. The sample was peripheral blood. This chain connects TRBV7-3 to TRBJ2-2; TRBD2 matches at 10 bases. This TCR derives from a woman aged 55-75 years who had recovered from COVID-19. CDR3 amino acids: CASSLTSGANTGELFF. The CDR3 nucleotides read TGTGCCAGCAGCCTCACTAGCGGGGCGAACACCGGGGAGCTGTTTTTT.